These T cell receptor beta chains were read from a single sample in a study of blood T cells in healthy people across ages. TCRdb independently ran MiXCR on the 5' RACE reads; one entry per CDR3 protein. The sample has about 1.5 million distinct CDR3 sequences, under 55% seen once. Sequencing was done on a sample of blood. These TCRs come from a woman aged 18-29 years in good health. Both conserved end residues are part of each CDR3. The D gene is left open where the match is weak. The size field is filled for only some rows; it gives once, few, many or a size class.

d_gene | j_gene | v_gene | abundance | CDR3nt | CDR3aa
. | TRBJ1-2 | TRBV21-1 | . | TGTGCCAGCAACAAAGTTGGGGACCCCGGGGACTATGGCTACACCTTC | CASNKVGDPGDYGYTF
. | TRBJ2-1 | TRBV7-8 | . | TGTGCCAGCAGCTTAAGGCGGCTTGACAATGAGCAGTTCTTC | CASSLRRLDNEQFF
. | TRBJ2-7 | TRBV7-2 | . | TGTGCCAGCAGCTCTCCGACAAAAACCTACGAGCAGTACTTC | CASSSPTKTYEQYF
. | TRBJ1-5 | TRBV6-6 | . | TGTGCCAGCAGTTACTGGCAAGGTTACGGCTCCAATCAGCCCCAGCATTTT | CASSYWQGYGSNQPQHF
. | TRBJ2-1 | TRBV10-3 | . | TGTGCCATCAGTGAGTCGCGAGGGGCAGGATTAGGCAATGAGCAGTTCTTC | CAISESRGAGLGNEQFF
. | TRBJ2-1 | TRBV27 | . | TGTGCCGGCAGTTTATCGAGGCAAAGCTCCTACAATGAGCAGTTCTTC | CAGSLSRQSSYNEQFF
. | TRBJ2-3 | TRBV2 | . | TGTGCCGGAGGTAGGACCAGAGGCACAGATACGCAGTATTTT | CAGGRTRGTDTQYF
. | TRBJ2-7 | TRBV6-2/TRBV6-3 | . | TGTGCCAGCAGTTACTCGATATGGCGGACGACCTGCGAGCAGTACTTC | CASSYSIWRTTCEQYF
TRBD1 | TRBJ1-1 | TRBV7-2 | . | TGTGCCAGCAGCTTACTCCCCCGAACAGGGGGCACTGAAGCTTTCTTT | CASSLLPRTGGTEAFF
. | TRBJ2-7 | TRBV6-2/TRBV6-3 | . | TGTGCCAGCAATAACAAATCCTACGAGCAGTACTTC | CASNNKSYEQYF
TRBD2 | TRBJ2-5 | TRBV6-2/TRBV6-3 | . | TGTGCCAACAGTTCCAGACTAGCGGAAAAAGAGACCCAGTACTTC | CANSSRLAEKETQYF
TRBD1 | TRBJ2-1 | TRBV6-1 | . | TGTGCCAGCACCCTCGACAGGGGGTCTTACAATGAGCAGTTCTTC | CASTLDRGSYNEQFF
. | TRBJ2-4 | TRBV25-1 | . | TGTGCCAGTAGAGAGGGGAAAAACATTCAGTACTTC | CASREGKNIQYF
. | TRBJ1-4 | TRBV4-1 | few | TGCGCCAGCGGACCTTTCATATCTAATGAAAAACTGTTTTTT | CASGPFISNEKLFF
. | TRBJ1-5 | TRBV27 | . | TGTGCCAGTGGGGTAGGAGGCAATCAGCCCCAGCATTTT | CASGVGGNQPQHF
TRBD1 | TRBJ1-1 | TRBV3-1 | . | TGTGCCAGCAGCTTGTTGGGACAGCTAGACCCGAACACTGAAGCTTTCTTT | CASSLLGQLDPNTEAFF
. | TRBJ2-1 | TRBV20-1 | . | TGCAGTGCTAGACGCGTGCGCCTACTAAATGAGCAGTTCTTC | CSARRVRLLNEQFF
TRBD2 | TRBJ2-3 | TRBV7-3 | few | TGTGCCAGCAGCTTTCTTAGCGGGAGCACAGATACGCAGTATTTT | CASSFLSGSTDTQYF
. | TRBJ2-3 | TRBV7-3 | . | TGTGCCAGCAGCCCAGGGTTGCGGGCAAACACAGATACGCAGTATTTT | CASSPGLRANTDTQYF
. | TRBJ1-2 | TRBV27 | few | TGTGCCAGCAGTTTATTACCATCCTATGGCTACACCTTC | CASSLLPSYGYTF
TRBD2 | TRBJ2-1 | TRBV20-1 | few | TGCAGTGCCCGAGATGGGGCGGGGGACTACAATGAGCAGTTCTTC | CSARDGAGDYNEQFF
. | TRBJ1-1 | TRBV9 | . | TGTGCCAGCAGCCTGGACAGCGCTATGAACACTGGAGCTTTCTTT | CASSLDSAMNTGAFF
. | TRBJ2-7 | TRBV7-2 | few | TGTGCCAGCAGCTTTATCGCGACTGAACCCTACGAGCAGTACTTC | CASSFIATEPYEQYF
. | TRBJ1-6 | TRBV10-3 | few | TGTGCCATCAGGGATACACCCACCAATTCACCCCTCCACTTT | CAIRDTPTNSPLHF
. | TRBJ2-3 | TRBV7-9 | . | TGTACCAGCAGCCTCGCTTTCTCTGCTTCAAATACGCAGTATTTT | CTSSLAFSASNTQYF
. | TRBJ2-7 | TRBV2 | few | TGTGCCAGCAGTCAGACAGAGCTAGCATCCGAGCAGTACTTC | CASSQTELASEQYF
. | TRBJ2-1 | TRBV20-1 | . | TGCAGTGCTAGCAGCCTCCACAATGAGCAGTTCTTC | CSASSLHNEQFF
TRBD2 | TRBJ2-5 | TRBV29-1 | . | TGCAGCGGGACTAGCGGAGAGACCCAGTACTTC | CSGTSGETQYF
. | TRBJ1-5 | TRBV7-9 | . | TGTGCCAGCAGCTCTTGGACAGATAGCAATCAGCCCCAGCATTTT | CASSSWTDSNQPQHF
. | TRBJ2-1 | TRBV20-1 | . | TGCAGTGCTAGCGGGGAGAGCTCCTACAATGAGCAGTTCTTC | CSASGESSYNEQFF
. | TRBJ1-5 | TRBV5-5 | . | TGTGCCAGCAGCTGGCGACAATCCCCTTTTAGCAATCAGCCCCAGCATTTT | CASSWRQSPFSNQPQHF
TRBD2 | TRBJ2-7 | TRBV27 | . | TGTGCCAGCAGTTCAGCGGGAGGACGTCTCGAGCAGTACTTC | CASSSAGGRLEQYF
TRBD1 | TRBJ1-2 | TRBV20-1 | . | TGCAGTGCTAGACTGACAGGGTCCAGGGGTGGCTACACCTTC | CSARLTGSRGGYTF
. | TRBJ2-3 | TRBV5-1 | few | TGCGCCAGCAGCTTCCGACAGCTCCCTTCTAGCACAGATACGCAGTATTTT | CASSFRQLPSSTDTQYF
. | TRBJ2-2 | TRBV12-1 | . | TGTGCCAGCAGCTTCAATAGTGGGGGACTAGCGCCCCGACTGGACGCCGGGGAGCTGTTTTTT | CASSFNSGGLAPRLDAGELFF
TRBD2 | TRBJ2-3 | TRBV18 | . | TGTGCCAGCTCAACACGGGGGGGCAACACAGATACGCAGTATTTT | CASSTRGGNTDTQYF
TRBD2 | TRBJ2-1 | TRBV6-2/TRBV6-3 | . | TGTGCCAGCAGTACGGGACTAGTAGGGGCCCATGAGCAGTTCTTC | CASSTGLVGAHEQFF
. | TRBJ1-5 | TRBV30 | . | TGTGCCTGGAGTGCGGGGTTTGGTCAGCCCCAGCATTTT | CAWSAGFGQPQHF
TRBD2 | TRBJ2-1 | TRBV28 | few | TGTGTCAGCAGTTTATCGACTAGCGGGAGCTCCTACAATGAGCAGTTCTTC | CVSSLSTSGSSYNEQFF
TRBD2 | TRBJ2-5 | TRBV10-2 | . | TGCGCCAGCAGTGAGTCCCTAGCGGAAGAGACCCAGTACTTC | CASSESLAEETQYF
. | TRBJ2-7 | TRBV7-9 | . | TGTGCCAGCAGCACCCTCCCGAGGCCCGGGTACTACGATGAGCAGTACTTC | CASSTLPRPGYYDEQYF
. | TRBJ1-1 | TRBV3-1 | few | TGTGCCAGCAGCCCCTGGGGGGCGGAGAGCACTGAAGCTTTCTTT | CASSPWGAESTEAFF
TRBD1 | TRBJ2-3 | TRBV7-9 | few | TGTGCCAGCAGCTTAGGGACAGGGAATAAAGATACGCAGTATTTT | CASSLGTGNKDTQYF
TRBD2 | TRBJ2-2 | TRBV6-5 | . | TGTGCCAGCAGTTACTATAGCGGGGGGGCCCCCGGGGAGCTGTTTTTT | CASSYYSGGAPGELFF
TRBD1 | TRBJ2-3 | TRBV7-9 | . | TGTGCCAGCAGCTCCTCCGGACAGGCCACAGATACGCAGTATTTT | CASSSSGQATDTQYF
TRBD1 | TRBJ2-7 | TRBV6-1 | . | TGTGCCAGCAGACCCGGACAGGGTGGGAGCTCCTACGAGCAGTACTTC | CASRPGQGGSSYEQYF
TRBD1 | TRBJ2-5 | TRBV6-5 | few | TGTGCCAGCAGTTACACGGGACAGCCGCCGCCGAACAGAGAGACCCAGTACTTC | CASSYTGQPPPNRETQYF
. | TRBJ2-1 | TRBV19 | few | TGTGCCATGAGGGGCGATGAGCAGTTCTTC | CAMRGDEQFF
. | TRBJ2-7 | TRBV12-3/TRBV12-4 | . | TGTGCCAGCAGTTTTGGGGGCGCGGAGTACGAGCAGTACTTC | CASSFGGAEYEQYF
. | TRBJ2-7 | TRBV3-1 | many | TGTGCCAGCAGCCAAGTCCCTACTGAGCAGTACTTC | CASSQVPTEQYF
. | TRBJ2-7 | TRBV21-1 | . | TGTGCCAGCAGCAAAGTCGAGGGTGAGGGCGAGCAGTACTTC | CASSKVEGEGEQYF
TRBD2 | TRBJ2-5 | TRBV6-6 | . | TGTGCCAGCAGTTACACGGCTAGCGGGGAAGAGACCCAGTACTTC | CASSYTASGEETQYF
TRBD2 | TRBJ2-3 | TRBV9 | once | TGTGCCAGCAGCGTAGATCTAGCGGGGGGGACAGATACGCAGTATTTT | CASSVDLAGGTDTQYF
. | TRBJ2-6 | TRBV6-5 | many | TGTGCCAGCAGTTTCACGAGCTCTGGGGCCAACGTCCTGACTTTC | CASSFTSSGANVLTF
TRBD2 | TRBJ2-5 | TRBV9 | few | TGTGCCAGCAGCGTAGTAGGTGATGGTAGCGGGGAGGAGACCCAGTACTTC | CASSVVGDGSGEETQYF